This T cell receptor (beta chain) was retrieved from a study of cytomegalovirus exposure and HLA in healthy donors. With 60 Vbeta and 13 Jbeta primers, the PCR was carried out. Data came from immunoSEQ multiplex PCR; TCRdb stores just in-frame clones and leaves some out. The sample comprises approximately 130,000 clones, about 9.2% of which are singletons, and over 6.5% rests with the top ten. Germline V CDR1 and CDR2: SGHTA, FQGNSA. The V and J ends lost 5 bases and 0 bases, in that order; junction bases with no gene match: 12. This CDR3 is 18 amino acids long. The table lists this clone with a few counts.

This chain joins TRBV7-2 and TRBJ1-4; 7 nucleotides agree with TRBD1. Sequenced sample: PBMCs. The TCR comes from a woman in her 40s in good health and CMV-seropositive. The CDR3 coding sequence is TGTGCCAGCAGCCGAGGGACAGTTGGTCCGGCAACTAATGAAAAACTGTTTTTT. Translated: CASSRGTVGPATNEKLFF.